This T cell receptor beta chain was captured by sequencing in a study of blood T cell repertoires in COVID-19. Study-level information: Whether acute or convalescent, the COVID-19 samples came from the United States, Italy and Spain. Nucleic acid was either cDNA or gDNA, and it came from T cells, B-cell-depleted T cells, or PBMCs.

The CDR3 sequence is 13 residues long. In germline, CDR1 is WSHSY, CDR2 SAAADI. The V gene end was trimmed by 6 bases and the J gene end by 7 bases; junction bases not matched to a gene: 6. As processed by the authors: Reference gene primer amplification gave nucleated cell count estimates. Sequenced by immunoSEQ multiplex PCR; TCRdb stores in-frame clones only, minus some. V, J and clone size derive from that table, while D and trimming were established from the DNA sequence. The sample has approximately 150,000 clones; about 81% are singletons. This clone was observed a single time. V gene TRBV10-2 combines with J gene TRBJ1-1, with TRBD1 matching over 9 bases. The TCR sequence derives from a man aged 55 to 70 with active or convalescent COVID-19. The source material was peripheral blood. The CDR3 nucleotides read TGCGCCAGCAGCCAACAGGGGGCAGGTGAAGCTTTCTTT. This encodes CASSQQGAGEAFF.